A selection of T cell receptor beta chains follows, all from one sample in a study of yellow fever vaccine responses in identical twins. TCRdb reanalysed the RT-PCR reads using MiXCR and keeps one entry per CDR3 protein. The table shows more than 2,500 distinct CDR3 sequences, with 80% occurring only once. This specimen was T cells from blood (PBMCs), unsorted or a sorted subset (not recorded which), taken before or after yellow fever vaccination (not recorded which). The receptors originated from a female donor who received the yellow fever vaccine. CDR3s include the opening cysteine and the closing phenylalanine or tryptophan. The D gene is left open where the match is weak. Size is omitted from some rows. Given values are once, few, many or a class for expanded clones.

clone size,V gene,D gene,J gene,CDR3 protein,CDR3 DNA
NA,TRBV28,TRBD1,TRBJ2-7,CATTGTGGEQYF,TGTGCCACCACAGGGACAGGGGGCGAGCAGTACTTC
NA,TRBV3-1,NA,TRBJ2-1,CASSPQGVSNEQFF,TGTGCCAGCAGCCCGCAAGGGGTTTCCAATGAGCAGTTCTTC
NA,TRBV10-1,NA,TRBJ1-1,CASSETDTEAFF,TGCGCCAGCAGTGAGACAGACACTGAAGCTTTCTTT
few,TRBV6-1,NA,TRBJ1-2,CASVSAGLRYGYTF,TGTGCCAGCGTGAGTGCAGGGCTTCGCTATGGCTACACCTTC
NA,TRBV6-1,NA,TRBJ2-3,CASSRTPDSTDTQYF,TGTGCCAGCAGTCGGACTCCTGACAGCACAGATACGCAGTATTTT
NA,TRBV15,NA,TRBJ2-1,CATSMARYYNEQFF,TGTGCCACCAGCATGGCCAGATATTACAATGAGCAGTTCTTC
NA,TRBV15,TRBD1,TRBJ1-2,CATSRAETGAGGYTF,TGTGCCACCAGCAGGGCCGAGACAGGGGCAGGTGGCTACACCTTC
NA,TRBV30,NA,TRBJ1-1,CAWGAFQGSLTEAFF,TGTGCCTGGGGGGCTTTCCAGGGGAGCCTCACTGAAGCTTTCTTT
NA,TRBV11-3,TRBD1,TRBJ2-2,CASSRRGQGLLGELFF,TGTGCCAGCAGCCGCCGGGGACAGGGTCTTTTAGGGGAGCTGTTTTTT
NA,TRBV20-1,NA,TRBJ2-7,CSARTGEVVEQYF,TGCAGTGCCCGAACCGGGGAAGTGGTCGAGCAGTACTTC
NA,TRBV7-8,NA,TRBJ2-3,CASSPGGIHSTDTQYF,TGTGCCAGCAGCCCCGGCGGGATCCATAGCACAGATACGCAGTATTTT
NA,TRBV11-1,TRBD2,TRBJ2-4,CASSLVGGTKNIQYF,TGTGCCAGCAGCTTAGTGGGAGGGACCAAAAACATTCAGTACTTC
NA,TRBV7-7,TRBD1,TRBJ2-7,CASSAGQGSYEQYF,TGTGCTAGCAGCGCCGGACAGGGATCCTACGAGCAGTACTTC
once,TRBV12-3/TRBV12-4,NA,TRBJ1-4,CASSLKGRLGKLFF,TGTGCCAGCAGTTTAAAAGGGCGATTGGGGAAACTGTTTTTT
NA,TRBV11-1,TRBD1,TRBJ2-3,CASLGTDTDTQYF,TGTGCCAGCCTCGGGACAGACACAGATACGCAGTATTTT
NA,TRBV20-1,NA,TRBJ2-1,CSTSGTTRGEQFF,TGCAGTACTAGTGGCACTACACGAGGTGAGCAGTTCTTC
NA,TRBV5-5,NA,TRBJ2-5,CASSLGALTVQETQYF,TGTGCCAGCAGCTTGGGGGCCCTAACAGTACAAGAGACCCAGTACTTC
NA,TRBV29-1,TRBD2,TRBJ2-3,CSVAATTWTSGGQDTQYF,TGCAGCGTTGCGGCCACAACCTGGACTAGCGGGGGCCAAGATACGCAGTATTTT
NA,TRBV7-2,TRBD2,TRBJ2-1,CASSQSGASYNEQFF,TGTGCCAGCAGCCAGAGCGGGGCCTCCTACAATGAGCAGTTCTTC
NA,TRBV23-1,TRBD1,TRBJ1-5,CASSQFRQGRGNQPQHF,TGCGCCAGCAGTCAATTTCGACAGGGAAGGGGCAATCAGCCCCAGCATTTT
few,TRBV5-1,NA,TRBJ2-7,CASSLVWGPTYEQYF,TGCGCCAGCAGCTTGGTGTGGGGCCCTACCTACGAGCAGTACTTC
NA,TRBV14,NA,TRBJ2-1,CASSGVAFSNEQFF,TGTGCCAGCAGCGGGGTAGCGTTTAGCAATGAGCAGTTCTTC
NA,TRBV11-3,TRBD2,TRBJ2-3,CASSFSGGAGGDTQYF,TGTGCCAGCAGCTTCTCCGGGGGGGCCGGTGGAGATACGCAGTATTTT
NA,TRBV4-3,NA,TRBJ1-5,CASSQDLSNQPQHF,TGCGCCAGCAGCCAAGATCTAAGCAATCAGCCCCAGCATTTT
once,TRBV11-1,NA,TRBJ2-7,CASSLALGTYEQYF,TGTGCCAGCAGCTTAGCCCTCGGAACCTACGAGCAGTACTTC
NA,TRBV10-1,NA,TRBJ1-2,CASSAEGRVGNFNYGYTF,TGCGCCAGCAGTGCCGAGGGGAGGGTAGGTAACTTTAACTATGGCTACACCTTC